This T cell receptor (beta chain) was captured by sequencing in a study of blood T cells in healthy people across ages. Background on the study: Capture by template switching was about one barcoded beta molecule per two T cells.

Donors ranged from roughly 6 to 95 years old and were healthy Caucasians in Russia. PCR was performed a second time for roughly 7 to 12 cycles using a sample-barcoded 5' primer and a J-beta primer mix. The template-switch adaptor was a 5' adaptor with 12 random nucleotides. It tagged each cDNA molecule. TCRdb passed the 5' RACE reads through MiXCR, listing each CDR3 protein once. The sample holds roughly 800,000 distinct CDR3 sequences, around half seen once. This clonotype was recorded once. The antigen is undetermined. Study conclusions and caveats: A strong correlation was seen between TCR beta diversity and naive T cell percentage.

Germline loops: CDR1 MDHEN, CDR2 SYDVKM. V lost 4 bases and J 1 base, leaving 16 bases between the germline ends. This CDR3 region has 16 residues. The chain is built from TRBV28 and TRBJ2-5, with D perhaps being TRBD1 or TRBD2 (5 bases each). The material sequenced was blood. This receptor was taken from an elderly man in good health. The chain's CDR3 is CASSSIIGTFQETQYF. In nucleotides, the CDR3 is TGTGCCAGCAGTTCAATCATTGGGACCTTCCAAGAGACCCAGTACTTC.